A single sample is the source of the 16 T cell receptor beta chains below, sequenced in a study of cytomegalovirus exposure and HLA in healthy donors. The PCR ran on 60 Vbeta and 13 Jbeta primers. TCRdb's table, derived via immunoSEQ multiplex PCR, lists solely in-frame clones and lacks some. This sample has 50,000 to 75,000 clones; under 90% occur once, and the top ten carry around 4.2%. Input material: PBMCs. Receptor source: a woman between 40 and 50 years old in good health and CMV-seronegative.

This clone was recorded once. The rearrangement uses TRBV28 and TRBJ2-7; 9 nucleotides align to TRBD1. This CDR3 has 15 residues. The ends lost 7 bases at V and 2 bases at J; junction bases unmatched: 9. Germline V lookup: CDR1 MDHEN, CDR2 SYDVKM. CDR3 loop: CASTPYRGRTYEQYF. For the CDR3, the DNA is TGTGCCAGCACCCCTTACAGGGGGCGCACCTACGAGCAGTACTTC.

CDR3 coding DNA: TGTGCCAGCAGCCAAGTAGGCGGAAGCACAGATACGCAGTATTTT. This translates into CASSQVGGSTDTQYF. The chain recombines TRBV4-2 with TRBJ2-3, with no clear D. The germline V and J ends were trimmed by 1 base and 0 bases, with 8 bases remaining between them. The CDR3 totals 15 residues. Germline CDR1 reads LGHNA; CDR2 reads YNFKEQ.

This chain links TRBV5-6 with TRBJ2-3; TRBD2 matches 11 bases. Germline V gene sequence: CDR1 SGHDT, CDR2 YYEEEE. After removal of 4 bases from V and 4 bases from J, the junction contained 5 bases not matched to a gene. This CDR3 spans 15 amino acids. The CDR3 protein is CASSRGLAGPDTQYF. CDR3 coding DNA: TGTGCCAGCAGCCGCGGACTAGCGGGCCCAGATACGCAGTATTTT.

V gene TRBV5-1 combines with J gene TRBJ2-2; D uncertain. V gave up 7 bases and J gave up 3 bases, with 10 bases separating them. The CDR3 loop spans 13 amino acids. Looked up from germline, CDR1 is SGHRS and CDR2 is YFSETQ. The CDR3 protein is CASRPSDTGELFF. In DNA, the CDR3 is TGCGCCAGCCGCCCGAGTGACACCGGGGAGCTGTTTTTT.

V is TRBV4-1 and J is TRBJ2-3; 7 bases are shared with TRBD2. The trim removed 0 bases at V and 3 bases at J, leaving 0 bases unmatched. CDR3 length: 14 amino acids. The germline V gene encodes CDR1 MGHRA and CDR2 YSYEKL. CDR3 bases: TGCGCCAGCAGCCAAGAGCGGGGGACAGATACGCAGTATTTT. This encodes CASSQERGTDTQYF.

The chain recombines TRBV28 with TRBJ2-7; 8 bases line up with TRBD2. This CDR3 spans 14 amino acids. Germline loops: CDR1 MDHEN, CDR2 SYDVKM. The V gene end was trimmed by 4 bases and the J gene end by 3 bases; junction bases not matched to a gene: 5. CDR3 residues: CASSSPGTSYEQYF. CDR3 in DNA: TGTGCCAGCAGTTCCCCCGGGACTAGCTACGAGCAGTACTTC.

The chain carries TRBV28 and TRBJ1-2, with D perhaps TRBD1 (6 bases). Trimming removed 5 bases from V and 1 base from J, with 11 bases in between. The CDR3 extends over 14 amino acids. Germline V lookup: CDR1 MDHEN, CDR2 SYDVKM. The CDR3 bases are TGTGCCAGCAGTCAAGGGGGGGATAACTATGGCTACACCTTC. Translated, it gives CASSQGGDNYGYTF.

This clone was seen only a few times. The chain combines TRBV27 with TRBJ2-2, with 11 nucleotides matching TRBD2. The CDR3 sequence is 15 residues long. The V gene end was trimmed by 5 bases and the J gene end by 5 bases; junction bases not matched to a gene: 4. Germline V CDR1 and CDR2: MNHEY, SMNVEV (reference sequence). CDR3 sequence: CASSLGTSGTGELFF. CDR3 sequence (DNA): TGTGCCAGCAGTCTCGGGACTAGCGGTACCGGGGAGCTGTTTTTT.

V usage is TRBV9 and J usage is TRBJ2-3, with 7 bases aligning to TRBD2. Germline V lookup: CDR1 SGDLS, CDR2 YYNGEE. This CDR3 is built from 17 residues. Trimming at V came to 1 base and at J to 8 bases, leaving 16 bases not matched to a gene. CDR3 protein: CASSVSPTSDSTSTQYF. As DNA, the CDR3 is TGTGCCAGCAGCGTATCCCCAACTAGCGACTCCACGAGTACGCAGTATTTT.

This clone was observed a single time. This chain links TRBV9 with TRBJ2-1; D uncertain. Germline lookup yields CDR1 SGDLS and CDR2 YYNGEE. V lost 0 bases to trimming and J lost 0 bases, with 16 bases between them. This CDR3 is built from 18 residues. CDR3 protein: CASSVAGGTASSYNEQFF. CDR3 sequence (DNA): TGTGCCAGCAGCGTAGCTGGTGGTACCGCGAGCTCCTACAATGAGCAGTTCTTC.

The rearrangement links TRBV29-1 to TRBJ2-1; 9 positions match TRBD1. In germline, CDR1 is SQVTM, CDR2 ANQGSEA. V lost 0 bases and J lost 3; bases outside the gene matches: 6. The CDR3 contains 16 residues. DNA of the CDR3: TGCAGCGTTGAAGATCCGCGGACAGGGGACTACAATGAGCAGTTCTTC. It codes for CSVEDPRTGDYNEQFF.

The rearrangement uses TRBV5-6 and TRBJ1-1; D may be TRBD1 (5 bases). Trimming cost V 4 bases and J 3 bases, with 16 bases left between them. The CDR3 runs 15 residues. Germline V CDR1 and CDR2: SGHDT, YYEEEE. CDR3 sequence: CASSLPYRTHTEAFF. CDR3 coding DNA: TGTGCCAGCAGCCTTCCATACAGGACCCACACTGAAGCTTTCTTT.

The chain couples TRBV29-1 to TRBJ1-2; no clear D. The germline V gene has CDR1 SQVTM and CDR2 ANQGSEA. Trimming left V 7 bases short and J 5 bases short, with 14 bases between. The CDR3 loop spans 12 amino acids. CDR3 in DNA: TGCAGCGGGGCTCATCGACGGTATGGCTACACCTTC. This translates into CSGAHRRYGYTF.

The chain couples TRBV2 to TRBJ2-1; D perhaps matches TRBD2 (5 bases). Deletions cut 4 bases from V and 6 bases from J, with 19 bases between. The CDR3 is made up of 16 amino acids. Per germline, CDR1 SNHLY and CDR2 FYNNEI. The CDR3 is CASSAVSGKRGNEQFF. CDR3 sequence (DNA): TGTGCCAGCAGTGCGGTCAGCGGCAAACGAGGCAATGAGCAGTTCTTC.

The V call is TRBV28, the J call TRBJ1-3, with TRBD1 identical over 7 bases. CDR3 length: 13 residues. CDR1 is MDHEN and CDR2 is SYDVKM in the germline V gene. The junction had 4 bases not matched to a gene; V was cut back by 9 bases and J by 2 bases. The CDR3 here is CARTGFAGNTIYF. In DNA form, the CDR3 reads TGTGCCAGGACAGGGTTCGCTGGAAACACCATATATTTT. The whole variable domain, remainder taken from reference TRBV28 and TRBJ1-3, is DVKVTQSSRYLVKRTGEKVFLECVQDMDHENMFWYRQDPGLGLRLIYFSYDVKMKEKGDIPEGYSVSREKKERFSLILESASTNQTSMYLCARTGFAGNTIYFGEGSWLTVV.

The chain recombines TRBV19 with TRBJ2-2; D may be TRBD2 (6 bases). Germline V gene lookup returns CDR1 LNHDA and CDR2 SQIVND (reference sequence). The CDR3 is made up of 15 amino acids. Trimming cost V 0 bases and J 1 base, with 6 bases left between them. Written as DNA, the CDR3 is TGTGCCAGTAGTATAGACGGGGGGAACACCGGGGAGCTGTTTTTT. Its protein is CASSIDGGNTGELFF.